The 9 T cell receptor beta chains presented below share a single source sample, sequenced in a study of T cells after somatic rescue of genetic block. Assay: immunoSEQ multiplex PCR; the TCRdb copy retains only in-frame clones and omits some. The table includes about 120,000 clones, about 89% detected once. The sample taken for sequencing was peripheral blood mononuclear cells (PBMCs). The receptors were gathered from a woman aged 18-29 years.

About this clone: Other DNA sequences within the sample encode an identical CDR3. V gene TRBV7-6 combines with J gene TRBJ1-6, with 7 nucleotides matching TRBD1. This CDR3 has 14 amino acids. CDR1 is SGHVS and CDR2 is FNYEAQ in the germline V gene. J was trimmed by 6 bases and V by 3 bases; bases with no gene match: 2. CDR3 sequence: CASSLAGGNSPLHF. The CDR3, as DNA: TGTGCCAGCAGCTTGGCAGGGGGTAATTCACCCCTCCACTTT.

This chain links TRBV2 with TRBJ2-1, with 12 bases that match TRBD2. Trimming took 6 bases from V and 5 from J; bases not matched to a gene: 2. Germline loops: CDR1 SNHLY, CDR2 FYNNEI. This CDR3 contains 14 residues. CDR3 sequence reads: CASSTSGGNNEQFF. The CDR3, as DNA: TGTGCCAGCAGCACTAGCGGGGGGAACAATGAGCAGTTCTTC.

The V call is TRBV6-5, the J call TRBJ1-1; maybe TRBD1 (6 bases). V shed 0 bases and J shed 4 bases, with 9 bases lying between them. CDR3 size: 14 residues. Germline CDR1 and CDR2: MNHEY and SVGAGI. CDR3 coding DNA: TGTGCCAGCAGTTACTCGGGGGGGCCCACTGAAGCTTTCTTT. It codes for CASSYSGGPTEAFF.

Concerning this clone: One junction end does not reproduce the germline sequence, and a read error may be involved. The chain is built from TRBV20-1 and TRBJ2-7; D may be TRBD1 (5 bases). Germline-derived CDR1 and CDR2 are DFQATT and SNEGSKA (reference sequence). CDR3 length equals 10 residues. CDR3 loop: CSARDAGHFF. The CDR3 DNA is TGCAGTGCTAGAGATGCAGGGCACTTCTTC.

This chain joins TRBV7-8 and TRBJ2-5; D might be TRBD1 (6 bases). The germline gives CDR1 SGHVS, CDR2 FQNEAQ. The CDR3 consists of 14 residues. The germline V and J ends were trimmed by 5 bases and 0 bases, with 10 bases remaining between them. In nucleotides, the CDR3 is TGTGCCAGCAGCCTAAGGGGGTACCAAGAGACCCAGTACTTC. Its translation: CASSLRGYQETQYF.

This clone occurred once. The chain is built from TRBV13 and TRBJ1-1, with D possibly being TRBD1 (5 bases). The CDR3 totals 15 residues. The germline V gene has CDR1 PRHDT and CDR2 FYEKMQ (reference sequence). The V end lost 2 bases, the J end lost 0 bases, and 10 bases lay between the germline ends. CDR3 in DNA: TGTGCCAGCAGCTTAAATGCAGGGTTGAACACTGAAGCTTTCTTT. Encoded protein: CASSLNAGLNTEAFF.

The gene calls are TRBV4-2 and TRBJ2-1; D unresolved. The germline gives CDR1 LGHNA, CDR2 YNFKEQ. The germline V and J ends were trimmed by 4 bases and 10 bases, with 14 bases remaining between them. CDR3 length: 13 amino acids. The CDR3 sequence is CASSLGRPGEQFF. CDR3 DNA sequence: TGTGCCAGCAGCCTTGGACGCCCCGGGGAGCAGTTCTTC.

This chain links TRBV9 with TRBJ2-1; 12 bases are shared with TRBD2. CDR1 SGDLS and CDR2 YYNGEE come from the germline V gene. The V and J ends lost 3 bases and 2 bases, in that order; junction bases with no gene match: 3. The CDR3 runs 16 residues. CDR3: CASSEASGGAYNEQFF. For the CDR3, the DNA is TGTGCCAGCAGCGAGGCTAGCGGGGGGGCCTACAATGAGCAGTTCTTC.

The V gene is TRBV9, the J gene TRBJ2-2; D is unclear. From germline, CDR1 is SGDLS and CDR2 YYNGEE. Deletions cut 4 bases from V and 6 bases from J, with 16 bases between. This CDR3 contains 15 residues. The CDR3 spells CASSLLAAGPGELFF. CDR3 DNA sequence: TGTGCCAGCAGCTTACTCGCGGCAGGACCCGGGGAGCTGTTTTTT.